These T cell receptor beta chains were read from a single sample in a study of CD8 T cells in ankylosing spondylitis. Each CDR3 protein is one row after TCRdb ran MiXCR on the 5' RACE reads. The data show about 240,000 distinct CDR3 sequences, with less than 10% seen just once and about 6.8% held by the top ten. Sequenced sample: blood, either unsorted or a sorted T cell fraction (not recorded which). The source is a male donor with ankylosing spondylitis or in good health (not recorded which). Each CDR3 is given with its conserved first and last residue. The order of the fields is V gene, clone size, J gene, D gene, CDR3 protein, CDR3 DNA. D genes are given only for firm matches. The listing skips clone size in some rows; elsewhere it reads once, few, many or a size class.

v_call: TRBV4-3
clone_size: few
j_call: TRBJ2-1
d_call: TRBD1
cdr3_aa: CASTKDREGSYNEQFF
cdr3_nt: TGCGCCAGCACGAAAGACAGGGAAGGATCCTACAATGAGCAGTTCTTC

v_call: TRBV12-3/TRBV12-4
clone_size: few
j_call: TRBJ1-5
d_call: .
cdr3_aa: CASSSPGKHQPQHF
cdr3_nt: TGTGCCAGCAGTTCTCCAGGAAAACATCAGCCCCAGCATTTT

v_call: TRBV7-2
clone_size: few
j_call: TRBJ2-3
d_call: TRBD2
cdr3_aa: CASSRLAGGRDTQYF
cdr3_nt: TGTGCCAGCAGCCGTCTAGCGGGGGGGAGAGATACGCAGTATTTT

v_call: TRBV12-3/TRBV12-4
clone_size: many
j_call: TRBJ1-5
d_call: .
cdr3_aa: CASTLRGDNQPQHF
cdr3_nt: TGTGCCAGCACCCTACGAGGAGACAATCAGCCCCAGCATTTT

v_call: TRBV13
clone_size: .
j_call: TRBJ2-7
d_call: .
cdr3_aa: CASSLGKSEYRDEQYF
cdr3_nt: TGTGCCAGCAGCTTAGGAAAATCGGAATACAGGGATGAGCAGTACTTC

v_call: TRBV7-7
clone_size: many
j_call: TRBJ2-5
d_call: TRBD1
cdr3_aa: CASSPTGEQGTQYF
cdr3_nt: TGTGCTAGCAGTCCTACAGGGGAACAAGGGACCCAGTACTTC

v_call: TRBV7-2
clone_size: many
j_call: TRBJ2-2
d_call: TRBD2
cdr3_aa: CASSPSPLAGAGELFF
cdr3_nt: TGTGCCAGCAGCCCATCCCCTCTAGCGGGGGCCGGGGAGCTGTTTTTT

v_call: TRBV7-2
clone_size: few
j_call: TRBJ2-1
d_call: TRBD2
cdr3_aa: CASSYSGGTLNEQFF
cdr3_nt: TGTGCCAGCAGCTACAGCGGGGGAACGTTAAATGAGCAGTTCTTC

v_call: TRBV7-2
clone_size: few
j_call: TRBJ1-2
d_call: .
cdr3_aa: CASSPNRNRGEYGYTF
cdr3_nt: TGTGCCAGCAGCCCCAATCGGAATAGGGGCGAATATGGCTACACCTTC

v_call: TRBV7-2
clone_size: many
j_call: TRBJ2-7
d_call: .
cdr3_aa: CASSLGGVISYEQYF
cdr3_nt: TGTGCCAGCAGCTTAGGAGGTGTGATATCCTACGAGCAGTACTTC

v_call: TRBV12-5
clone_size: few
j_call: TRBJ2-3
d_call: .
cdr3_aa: CASGFGTSSTDTQYF
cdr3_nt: TGTGCTAGTGGTTTTGGGACCAGTAGCACAGATACGCAGTATTTT

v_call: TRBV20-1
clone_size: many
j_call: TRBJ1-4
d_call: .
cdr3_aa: CSARVAVNEKLFF
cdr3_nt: TGCAGTGCTAGAGTTGCCGTTAATGAAAAACTGTTTTTT

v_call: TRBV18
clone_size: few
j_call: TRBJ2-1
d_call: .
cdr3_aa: CASSPPFSGLRGNEQFF
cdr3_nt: TGTGCCAGCTCACCACCGTTCAGCGGGCTTCGGGGAAATGAGCAGTTCTTC

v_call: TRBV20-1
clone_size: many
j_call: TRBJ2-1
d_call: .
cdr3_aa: CSARRRGRGGTNYNEQFF
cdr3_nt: TGCAGTGCTAGAAGGCGGGGCCGCGGCGGAACCAACTACAATGAGCAGTTCTTC

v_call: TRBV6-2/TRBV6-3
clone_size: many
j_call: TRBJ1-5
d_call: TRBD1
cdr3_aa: CASSWGQGDTKPQHF
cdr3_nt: TGTGCCAGCAGTTGGGGACAGGGTGATACAAAGCCCCAGCATTTT

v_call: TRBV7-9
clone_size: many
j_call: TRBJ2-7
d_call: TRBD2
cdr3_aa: CASSQGPGLADYEQYF
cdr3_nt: TGTGCCAGCAGCCAGGGGCCGGGACTAGCGGACTACGAGCAGTACTTC

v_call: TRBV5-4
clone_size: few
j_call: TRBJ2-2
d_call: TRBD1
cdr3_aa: CASSLGPSGRGLGTGELFF
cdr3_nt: TGTGCCAGCAGCTTGGGTCCTTCCGGCAGGGGGCTTGGCACCGGGGAGCTGTTTTTT

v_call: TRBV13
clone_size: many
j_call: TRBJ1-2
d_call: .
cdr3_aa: CASSTDGPFNYGYTF
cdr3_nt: TGTGCCAGCAGCACAGACGGACCCTTTAACTATGGCTACACCTTC

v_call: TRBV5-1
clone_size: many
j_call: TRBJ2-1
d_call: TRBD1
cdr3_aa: CASSPGTVSYNEQFF
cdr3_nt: TGCGCCAGCAGCCCCGGGACAGTTTCCTACAATGAGCAGTTCTTC

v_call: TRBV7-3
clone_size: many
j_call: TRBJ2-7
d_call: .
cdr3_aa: CASSLHEQYF
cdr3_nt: TGTGCCAGCAGCTTGCACGAGCAGTACTTC

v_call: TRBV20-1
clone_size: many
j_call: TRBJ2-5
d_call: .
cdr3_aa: CSARGTEYETQYF
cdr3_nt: TGCAGTGCTAGAGGGACAGAGTATGAGACCCAGTACTTC

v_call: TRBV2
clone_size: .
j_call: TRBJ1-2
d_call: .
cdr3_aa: CASSDGTSYGYTF
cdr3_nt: TGTGCCAGTTCGGACGGGACATCTTATGGCTACACCTTC

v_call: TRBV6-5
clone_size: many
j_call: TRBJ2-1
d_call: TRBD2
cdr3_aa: CASSYGRDYYNEQFF
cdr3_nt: TGTGCCAGCAGTTACGGGCGGGACTATTACAATGAGCAGTTCTTC

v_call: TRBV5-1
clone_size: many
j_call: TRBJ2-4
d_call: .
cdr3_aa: CASSPGLLERDIQYF
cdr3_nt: TGCGCCAGCAGCCCGGGACTGTTAGAGAGGGACATTCAGTACTTC